This TCR beta chain came from a study of blood T cell repertoires in COVID-19. For the study at large: The United States, Italy and Spain were the sources of the acute and convalescent COVID-19 samples.

Profiled with immunoSEQ multiplex PCR; TCRdb holds only in-frame clones, not every one. The top ten hold around 7.9% of the sample, which has roughly 340,000 clones, 85% to 90% seen once. From germline, CDR1 is MGHRA and CDR2 YSYEKL. The length of the CDR3 is 15 residues. Between the trimmed V and J ends, which lost 0 bases and 7 bases, there was a span of 12 bases. The specimen sequenced was peripheral blood. This sequence joins TRBV4-1 and TRBJ2-2; D not resolved. The origin of this receptor is a woman in her seventies with COVID-19, enrolled during active disease. DNA for the CDR3: TGCGCCAGCAGCCAAGACAGGTCCCCAATCGGGGAGCTGTTTTTT. It is translated as CASSQDRSPIGELFF.